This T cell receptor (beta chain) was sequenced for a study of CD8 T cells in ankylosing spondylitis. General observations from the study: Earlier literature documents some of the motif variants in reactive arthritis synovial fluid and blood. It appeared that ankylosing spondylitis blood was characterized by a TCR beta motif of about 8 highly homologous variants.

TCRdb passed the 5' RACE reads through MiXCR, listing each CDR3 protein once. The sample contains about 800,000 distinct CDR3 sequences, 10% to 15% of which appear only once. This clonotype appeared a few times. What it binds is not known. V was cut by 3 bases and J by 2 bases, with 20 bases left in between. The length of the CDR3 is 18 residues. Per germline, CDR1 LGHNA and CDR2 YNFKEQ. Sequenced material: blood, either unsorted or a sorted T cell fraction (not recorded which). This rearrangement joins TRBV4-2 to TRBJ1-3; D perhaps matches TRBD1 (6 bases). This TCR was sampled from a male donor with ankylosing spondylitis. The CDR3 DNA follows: TGTGCCAGCAGCCAGTACGGTATTGGACAGCTTACTGGAAACACCATATATTTT. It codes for CASSQYGIGQLTGNTIYF.